This record concerns one TCR beta chain sequence. The antigen is unknown. Clones were read by immunoSEQ multiplex PCR, and TCRdb kept only the in-frame ones, dropping some. This table holds 6,500 to 10,000 clones, 45% to 50% found once. The sample comes from a study of Tregs in tolerant kidney transplant recipients. Study information: Recipient PBMCs carried a CFSE label and met irradiated graft donor PBMCs for over five days before FACS sorting.

Notes on the study in general: No direct test of biological reproducibility was done here. The small number of patients limits these findings pending further validation. Expanding Tregs on activated donor B cells appeared to best identify donor-specific TCRbeta clones.

CDR3 length: 14 residues. Trimming pared 5 bases from V and 0 bases from J, leaving 13 bases between. Per the germline V gene, CDR1 is SQVTM and CDR2 is ANQGSEA. This receptor was taken from a human donor in good health. The sequencing sample was made of CD4+ T cells from blood cultured with allogeneic cells. The chain recombines TRBV29-1 with TRBJ1-1, with D possibly TRBD1 on 5 matching bases. CDR3 region: CSVSPRGLNTEAFF. The CDR3 region has the DNA TGCAGCGTTTCCCCGAGGGGCCTGAACACTGAAGCTTTCTTT.